This TCR beta chain was sequenced in a study of blood T cell repertoires in COVID-19. Study-wide context: Samples of COVID-19 (acute and convalescent) were obtained from the United States, Italy and Spain. The analysed material was cDNA or gDNA that came from T cells, B-cell-depleted T cells, or PBMCs.

With 3 bases removed from V and 8 bases from J, the gap between germline ends came to 11 bases. The germline V gene encodes CDR1 MNHEY and CDR2 SVGAGI. The CDR3 sequence is 14 residues long. In the original processing: Estimation of nucleated cell counts relied on the amplification of reference gene primers. Sequencing used immunoSEQ multiplex PCR; TCRdb keeps in-frame clones, though not all of them. D and trimming come from the DNA, and the V and J calls and clone size come from that table. Among more than 80,000 clones listed, around 80% were seen once. The chain links TRBV6-5 to TRBJ1-6, with D perhaps TRBD1 (5 bases). Sample: peripheral blood. The receptor's source is a woman of 80 years or more with active or convalescent COVID-19. DNA of the CDR3: TGTGCCAGCAGTTATGTGGGGGAGGATTCACCCCTCCACTTT. Translation gives CASSYVGEDSPLHF.